Presented here are 10 T cell receptor beta chains from one specimen sequenced in a study of T cell responses to AZD1222 COVID-19 vaccine. Some clones are missing from TCRdb's copy, which holds only in-frame ones; the method was immunoSEQ multiplex PCR. The sample has about 110,000 clones, 94% seen once; the top ten hold about 3%. The source material was peripheral blood, sampled 28 days after the second AZD1222 dose. All receptors derive from an adult who received the AZD1222 COVID-19 vaccine.

The V gene is TRBV10-3, the J gene TRBJ1-5; 7 bases fit TRBD1. The trim removed 0 bases at V and 3 bases at J, leaving 2 bases unmatched. The germline CDR1 and CDR2 sequences are ENHRY and SYGVKD. This CDR3 is built from 15 residues. The CDR3 region is CAISESEGANQPQHF. The CDR3 nucleotides are TGTGCCATCAGTGAGTCGGAGGGGGCCAATCAGCCCCAGCATTTT.

The rearrangement joins TRBV11-3 to TRBJ1-3; weak D call: TRBD1 (5 bases). This CDR3 is built from 13 residues. V lost 5 bases, J lost 2 bases, and 7 bases lay in between. Germline V gives CDR1 SGHNT, CDR2 YENEEA. The CDR3 DNA reads TGTGCCAGCAGCCAAGGGGCTGGAAACACCATATATTTT. This gives the protein CASSQGAGNTIYF.

This clone was observed once. The chain recombines TRBV5-1 with TRBJ1-4; D possibly corresponds to TRBD1 (6 bases). Germline lookup yields CDR1 SGHRS and CDR2 YFSETQ. This CDR3 region has 14 residues. V dropped 2 bases and J dropped 8 bases, with 13 bases sitting between them. The CDR3 sequence: CASSFQGNGEKLFF. The DNA for the CDR3 is TGCGCCAGCAGCTTCCAGGGGAACGGAGAAAAACTGTTTTTT.

The genes are TRBV11-3 and TRBJ2-3; 8 bases align to TRBD1. The J segment lost 0 bases and the V segment lost 5 bases, leaving 7 bases of the junction unmatched. CDR1 SGHNT and CDR2 YENEEA come from the germline V gene. This CDR3 has 16 residues. DNA of the CDR3: TGTGCCAGCAGCCCTACGACAGGGGCTAGCACAGATACGCAGTATTTT. The encoded protein is CASSPTTGASTDTQYF.

J is TRBJ1-5 and V is TRBV6-5, with D uncertain. Germline CDR1 and CDR2: MNHEY and SVGAGI. The CDR3 totals 15 residues. V lost 5 bases and J lost 1, with 12 bases in between. In DNA, the CDR3 is TGTGCCAGCAGTCCCCTGGGCGGGAGCAATCAGCCCCAGCATTTT. Its translation: CASSPLGGSNQPQHF.

The genes are TRBV27 and TRBJ1-6; a possible D gene is TRBD1 (6 bases). Germline V gives CDR1 MNHEY, CDR2 SMNVEV (reference sequence). This CDR3 contains 14 residues. The V and J ends lost 2 bases and 10 bases respectively, with 12 bases between them. As DNA, the CDR3 is TGTGCCAGCAGTTTACTGGCAGGGGAATCACCCCTCCACTTT. It yields the protein CASSLLAGESPLHF.

The chain combines TRBV27 with TRBJ2-7; 11 bases align to TRBD1. The CDR3 is made up of 16 amino acids. Germline CDR1 is MNHEY and CDR2 is SMNVEV (reference sequence). J lost 6 bases, V lost 5 bases, and 12 bases had no gene match. This chain's CDR3 is CASSLTLDRGQGEQYF. The CDR3 nucleotides are TGTGCCAGCAGTCTCACCTTGGACAGGGGGCAGGGCGAGCAGTACTTC.

This clone was seen just once. The chain combines TRBV5-3 with TRBJ2-1; 7 nucleotides align to TRBD1. Being an ORF, TRBV5-3 has a function that is uncertain. V shed 0 bases, J shed 3 bases, and the junction held 9 bases outside the gene matches. This CDR3 region has 17 residues. The CDR3 nucleotides read TGTGCCAGAAGCTTGGGGCGCAAGGGACAGCACTACAATGAGCAGTTCTTC. This sequence encodes CARSLGRKGQHYNEQFF.

V gene TRBV6-5 combines with J gene TRBJ1-5, with a tentative D call TRBD1 (6 bases). The germline V gene encodes CDR1 MNHEY and CDR2 SVGAGI. V lost 0 bases and J 2 bases, leaving 11 bases between the germline ends. This CDR3 comprises 16 residues. The CDR3 here is CASSYSDSPRNQPQHF. Here the CDR3 DNA reads TGTGCCAGCAGTTACTCGGACAGCCCTCGCAATCAGCCCCAGCATTTT.

The chain combines TRBV5-1 with TRBJ2-1; the D gene is possibly TRBD1 (5 bases). The V end lost 1 base, the J end lost 8 bases, and 13 bases lay between the germline ends. Germline values: CDR1 SGHRS, CDR2 YFSETQ. CDR3 size: 14 residues. The CDR3 region has the DNA TGCGCCAGCAGCTTGATAGGCAGGGTCGATGAGCAGTTCTTC. The encoded protein is CASSLIGRVDEQFF. Looking up the rest from reference TRBV5-1 and TRBJ2-1 gives the full variable domain: KAGVTQTPRYLIKTRGQQVTLSCSPISGHRSVSWYQQTPGQGLQFLFEYFSETQRNKGNFPGRFSGRQFSNSRSEMNVSTLELGDSALYLCASSLIGRVDEQFFGPGTRLTVL.